What follows is one T cell receptor (beta chain) and its context. Its antigen is not identified. This specimen belongs to a study of T cell responses to AZD1222 COVID-19 vaccine. Libraries were prepared by immunoSEQ multiplex PCR; TCRdb keeps only in-frame clonotypes and omits some of them. The sample consists of about 110,000 clones, 94% of them appearing once. Per germline, CDR1 LNHNV and CDR2 YYDKDF (reference sequence). V lost 5 bases and J lost 0, with 5 bases in between. The CDR3 has 13 amino acids. Study-level findings and limits: In all cases, repertoires were sampled only after the peak T cell response.

The chain combines TRBV15 with TRBJ1-5; D not certain. The sample was peripheral blood, taken 28 days after the second AZD1222 dose. This receptor was taken from an adult who received the AZD1222 COVID-19 vaccine. The CDR3 spells CATSRTSNQPQHF. The CDR3 coding sequence is TGTGCCACCAGCCGGACTAGCAATCAGCCCCAGCATTTT.